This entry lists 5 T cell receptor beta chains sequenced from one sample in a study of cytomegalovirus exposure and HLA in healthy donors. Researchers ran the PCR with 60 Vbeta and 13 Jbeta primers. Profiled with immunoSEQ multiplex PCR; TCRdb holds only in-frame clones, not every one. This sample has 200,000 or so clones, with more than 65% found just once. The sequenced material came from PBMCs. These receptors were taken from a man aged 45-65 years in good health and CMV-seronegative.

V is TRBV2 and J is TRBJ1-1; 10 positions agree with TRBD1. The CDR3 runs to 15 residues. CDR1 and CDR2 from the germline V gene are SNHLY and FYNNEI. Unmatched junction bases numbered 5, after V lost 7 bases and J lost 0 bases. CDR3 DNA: TGTGCCAGCAAGGGACAGGGGATTGTGAACACTGAAGCTTTCTTT. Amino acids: CASKGQGIVNTEAFF.

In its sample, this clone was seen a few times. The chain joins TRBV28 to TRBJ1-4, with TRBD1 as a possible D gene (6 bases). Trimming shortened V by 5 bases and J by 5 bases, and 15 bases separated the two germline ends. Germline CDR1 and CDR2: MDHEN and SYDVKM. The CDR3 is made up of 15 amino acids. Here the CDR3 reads CASSKTTGRNEKLFF. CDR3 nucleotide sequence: TGTGCCAGCAGTAAAACGACAGGCCGGAATGAAAAACTGTTTTTT.

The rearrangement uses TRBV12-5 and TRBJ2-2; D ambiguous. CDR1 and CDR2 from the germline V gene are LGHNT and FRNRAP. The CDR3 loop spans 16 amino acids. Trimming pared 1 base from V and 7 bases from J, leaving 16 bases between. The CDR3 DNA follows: TGTGCTAGTGGTTTGGCCTTCTACGGGTATCACGGGGAGCTGTTTTTT. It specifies CASGLAFYGYHGELFF.

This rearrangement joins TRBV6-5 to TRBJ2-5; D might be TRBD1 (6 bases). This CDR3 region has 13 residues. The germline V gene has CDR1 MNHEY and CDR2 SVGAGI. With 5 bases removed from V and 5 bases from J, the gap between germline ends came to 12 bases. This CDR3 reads CASSSRGRETQYF. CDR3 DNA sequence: TGTGCCAGCAGTAGCAGGGGACGGGAGACCCAGTACTTC.

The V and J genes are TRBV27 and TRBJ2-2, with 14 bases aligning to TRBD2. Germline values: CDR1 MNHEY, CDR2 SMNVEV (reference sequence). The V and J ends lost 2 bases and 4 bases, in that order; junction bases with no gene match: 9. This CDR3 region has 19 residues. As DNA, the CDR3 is TGTGCCAGCAGTTTAAGACCGACTAGCGGGAGGGCCGGCACCGGGGAGCTGTTTTTT. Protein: CASSLRPTSGRAGTGELFF.